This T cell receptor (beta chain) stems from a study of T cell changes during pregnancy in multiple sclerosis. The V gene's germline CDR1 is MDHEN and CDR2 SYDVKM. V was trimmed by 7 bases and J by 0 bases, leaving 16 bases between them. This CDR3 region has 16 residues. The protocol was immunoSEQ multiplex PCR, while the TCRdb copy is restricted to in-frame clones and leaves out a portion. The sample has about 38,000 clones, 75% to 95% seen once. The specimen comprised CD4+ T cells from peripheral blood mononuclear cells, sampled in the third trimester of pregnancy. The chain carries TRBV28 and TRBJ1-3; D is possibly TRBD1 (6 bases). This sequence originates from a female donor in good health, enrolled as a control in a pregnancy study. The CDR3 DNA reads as TGTGCCAGCACCTCAAATGGACAGTACTCTGGAAACACCATATATTTT. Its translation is CASTSNGQYSGNTIYF. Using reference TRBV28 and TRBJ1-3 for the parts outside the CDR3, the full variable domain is DVKVTQSSRYLVKRTGEKVFLECVQDMDHENMFWYRQDPGLGLRLIYFSYDVKMKEKGDIPEGYSVSREKKERFSLILESASTNQTSMYLCASTSNGQYSGNTIYFGEGSWLTVV.